This T cell receptor (beta chain) originates from a study of technical replicates of blood from several donors (dated by TCRdb to 2016 to 2017). The library was built by means of the immunoSEQ multiplex PCR assay. The immuneACCESS repertoire file appears here via TCRdb, limited to in-frame rearrangements. These files lack a portion of the clones; in checked studies, under half of the deficit traces to unresolved V genes, and the cause of the others is not known. This sample gives around 74,000 clones in total; about 86% of them show up just once. The top ten clones comprise roughly 4.8% of the sample. Deletion took 5 bases off V and 7 bases off J, with a span of 9 bases between the germline ends. Looking up the germline V gene yields CDR1 SNHLY and CDR2 FYNNEI. From the cysteine up to the phenylalanine, the CDR3 has a length of 12 residues. Only the CDR3 region is kept as DNA, spanning 36 bases read in frame from base 1.

Comment on this clone: Its antigen target is currently unknown. Per-nucleotide qualities are absent, and no much larger clonotype sits a single base away.

The chain uses TRBV2 and TRBJ2-4; TRBD1 could be the D gene, as 6 bases match. This clonotype was sampled from a human donor in good health. Some clones in this sample may be carry-over from other donors' samples. The sequencing input was PBMCs. The nucleotide sequence reads as follows: TGTGCCAGCAGTCGGACAGAGAACATTCAGTACTTC. Protein translation: CASSRTENIQYF. Reference TRBV2 and TRBJ2-4 proteins supply the regions before and after the CDR3; the full variable domain is: EPEVTQTPSHQVTQMGQEVILRCVPISNHLYFYWYRQILGQKVEFLVSFYNNEISEKSEIFDDQFSVERPDGSNFTLKIRSTKLEDSAMYFCASSRTENIQYFGAGTRLSVL.